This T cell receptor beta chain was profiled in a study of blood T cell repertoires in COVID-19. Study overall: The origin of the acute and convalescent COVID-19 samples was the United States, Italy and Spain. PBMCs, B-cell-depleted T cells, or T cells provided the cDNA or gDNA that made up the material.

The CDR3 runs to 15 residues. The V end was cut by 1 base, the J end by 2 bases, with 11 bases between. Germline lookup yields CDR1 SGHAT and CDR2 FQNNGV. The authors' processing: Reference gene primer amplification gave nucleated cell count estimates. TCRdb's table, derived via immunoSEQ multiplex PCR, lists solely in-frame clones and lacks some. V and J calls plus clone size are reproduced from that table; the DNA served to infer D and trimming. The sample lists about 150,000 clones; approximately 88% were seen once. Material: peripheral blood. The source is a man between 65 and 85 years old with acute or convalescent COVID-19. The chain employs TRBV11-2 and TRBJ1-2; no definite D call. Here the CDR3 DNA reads TGTGCCAGCAGCTTAGGGTTCGAAGCCAACTATGGCTACACCTTC. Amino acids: CASSLGFEANYGYTF.